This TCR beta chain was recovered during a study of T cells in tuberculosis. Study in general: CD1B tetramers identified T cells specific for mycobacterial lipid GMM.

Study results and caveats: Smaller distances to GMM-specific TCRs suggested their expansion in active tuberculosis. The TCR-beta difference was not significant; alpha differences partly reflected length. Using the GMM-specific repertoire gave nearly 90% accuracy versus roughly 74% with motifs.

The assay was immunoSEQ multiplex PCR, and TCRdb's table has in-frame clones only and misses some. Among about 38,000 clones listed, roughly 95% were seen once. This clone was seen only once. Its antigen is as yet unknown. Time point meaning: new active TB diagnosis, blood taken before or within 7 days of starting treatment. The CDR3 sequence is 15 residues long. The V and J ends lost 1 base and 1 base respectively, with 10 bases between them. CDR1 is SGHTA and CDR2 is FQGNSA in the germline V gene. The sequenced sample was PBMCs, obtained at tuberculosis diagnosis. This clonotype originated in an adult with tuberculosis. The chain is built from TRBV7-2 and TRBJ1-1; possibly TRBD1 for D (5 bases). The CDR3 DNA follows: TGTGCCAGCAGCTTAGTGGGGCAGGCGAACACTGAAGCTTTCTTT. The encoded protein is CASSLVGQANTEAFF.